This T cell receptor (beta chain) emerged from a study of blood T cell repertoires in COVID-19. Study-wide context: Some COVID-19 samples were acute and others convalescent; all came from the United States, Italy and Spain. PBMCs, B-cell-depleted T cells, or T cells were the source of the cDNA or gDNA that made up the material.

Under the authors' procedure: Nucleated cell counts were estimated from reference gene primer amplification. Clones were read by immunoSEQ multiplex PCR, and TCRdb kept only the in-frame ones, dropping some. For V, J and clone size, that table is used; D and trimming come from the DNA. The data show some 250,000 clones, approximately 88% seen once. The CDR3 is made up of 14 amino acids. Germline V gene sequence: CDR1 SEHNR, CDR2 FQNEAQ (reference sequence). The V gene lost 3 bases and the J gene lost 2 bases, with 10 bases spanning the gap. The origin of this receptor is a human donor in a cohort sampled during active COVID-19. The chain employs TRBV7-9 and TRBJ2-5, with D possibly matching TRBD1 (5 bases). Sequencing input: peripheral blood. This chain's CDR3 is CASSLITGQETQYF. The CDR3 DNA reads as TGTGCCAGCAGCTTGATTACAGGACAAGAGACCCAGTACTTC.